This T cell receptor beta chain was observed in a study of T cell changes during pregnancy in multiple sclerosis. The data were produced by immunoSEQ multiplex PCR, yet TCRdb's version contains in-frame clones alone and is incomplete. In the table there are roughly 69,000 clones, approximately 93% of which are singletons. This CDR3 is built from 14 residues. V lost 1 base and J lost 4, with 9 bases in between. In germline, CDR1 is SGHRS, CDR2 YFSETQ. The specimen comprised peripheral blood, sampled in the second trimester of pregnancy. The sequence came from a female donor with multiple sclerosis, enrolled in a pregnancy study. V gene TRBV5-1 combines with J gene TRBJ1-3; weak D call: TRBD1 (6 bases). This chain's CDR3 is CASSLTGRGNTIYF. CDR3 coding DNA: TGCGCCAGCAGCTTGACAGGGAGAGGAAACACCATATATTTT.